This T cell receptor beta chain was obtained from a study of blood T cell repertoires in COVID-19 (dated by TCRdb to the early 2020s). Regarding the research as a whole: The collaborator samples originated in the United States, Italy and Spain and spanned the acute and convalescent phases of COVID-19. Samples came from the ongoing ImmuneRACE study (first 160 participants) plus 1,254 subjects from 6 global collaborators. Deeply sampled blood TCRbeta repertoires from subjects exposed to, actively infected with, or recovered from COVID-19 were included in the dataset. Where HLA class I and class II types were available, the types were taken from metadata supplied by the sample provider, not from assay-based typing. The sample metadata nearly always contained a de-identified subject ID, COVID-19 status, age in years and sex. The repertoires were released in a freely available public database intended as a resource for research on the immune response to SARS-CoV-2. The material from the prospective study consisted of cDNA or gDNA derived from T cells, B-cell-depleted T cells, or PBMCs. What the work shows at the level of the full study, not this receptor alone: Clinical and demographic metadata were provided uncurated, with the amount varying by source and participant.

V drops 3 bases and J drops 4 bases, leaving 11 bases in between. The CDR3 holds 14 amino acids from the cysteine to the phenylalanine. Only the CDR3 part of the read is kept: 42 bases, read in frame from the first base. The germline V gene (reference sequence) supplies CDR1 LGHDT and CDR2 YNNKEL. On this clone: Its binding antigen is unknown. No base-level quality is on record; no much larger clone is a single base apart.

A second Seattle source provided samples from volunteer blood donors who had recovered from COVID-19. The collaborating institutions used their own protocols to collect whole blood in K2EDTA tubes. For TCRbeta analysis, collaborators shipped samples in one of three forms: frozen whole blood, isolated PBMCs, or DNA extracted from either of those sample types. TCRbeta CDR3 regions were amplified from genomic DNA using the immunoSEQ Assay, a bias-controlled multiplex PCR. For the original study's pipeline: Within the assay, amplification of reference gene primers was used to estimate how many nucleated cells each sample contained. To quantify the absolute abundance of each unique TCRbeta CDR3 rearrangement, sequence reads were collapsed and filtered. Productive Simpson clonality was computed per sample as the square root of Simpson's diversity index over productive rearrangements. Here the immuneACCESS table is served through TCRdb, limited to in-frame sequences with V and J called. Missing clones are a known gap in these copies; in checked studies unresolved V genes cover under half, and the rest lacks a known reason. D and trimming were read from the DNA, whereas the V and J calls and clone size are those reported in that table. The table for this sample lists 85,000 to 100,000 clones; 80% of them were counted only once. Approximately 8.9% of the sample lies in the top ten.

The specimen was peripheral blood. The receptor was isolated from a man in his fifties who had recovered from COVID-19. The chain uses TRBV3-1 (or the pseudogene TRBV3-2) and TRBJ2-3, with a weak D call of TRBD2 (5 bases match). The nucleotide sequence reads TGTGCCAGCAGCCAGGGAGTAGGCCCAGATACGCAGTATTTT. Its protein reads: CASSQGVGPDTQYF.